The 9 T cell receptor beta chains listed next were all sequenced from one sample in a study of blood T cell repertoires in COVID-19. Sequenced by immunoSEQ multiplex PCR; TCRdb stores in-frame clones only, minus some. The repertoire has under 250,000 clones, approximately 78% of them found once; the top ten carry less than 3.5%. Sequencing was carried out using peripheral blood. These receptors originate from a woman aged 18-30 years with acute or convalescent COVID-19.

The chain recombines TRBV13 with TRBJ2-7, with 10 nucleotides matching TRBD2. The trim removed 5 bases at V and 4 bases at J, leaving 11 bases unmatched. Looked up from germline, CDR1 is PRHDT and CDR2 is FYEKMQ (reference sequence). The length of the CDR3 is 16 residues. The CDR3 spells CASSLNRLAGEYEQYF. CDR3 nucleotides: TGTGCCAGCAGCCTGAACCGGCTAGCGGGAGAATACGAGCAGTACTTC.

This rearrangement joins TRBV5-5 to TRBJ1-5; maybe TRBD1 (6 bases). The CDR3 runs to 13 residues. V was clipped by 5 bases and J by 5 bases, with 11 bases between them. CDR1 SGHKS and CDR2 YYEKEE come from the germline V gene (reference sequence). The CDR3 here is CASSADSYQPQHF. CDR3 bases: TGTGCCAGCAGTGCGGACAGCTATCAGCCCCAGCATTTT.

The table lists this clone with a few counts. The chain links TRBV5-6 to TRBJ2-7, with TRBD1 matching 8 bases. J gave up 2 bases and V 2 bases, and 0 bases lay outside the gene matches. The CDR3 is 13 residues long. Germline assignment: CDR1 SGHDT and CDR2 YYEEEE. The CDR3 region is CASSLQGAYEQYF. DNA of the CDR3: TGTGCCAGCAGCTTACAGGGGGCCTACGAGCAGTACTTC.

This clone was detected only once. The chain employs TRBV5-5 and TRBJ2-7; 12 nucleotides agree with TRBD2. This CDR3 region has 19 residues. The V gene end was trimmed by 3 bases and the J gene end by 3 bases; junction bases not matched to a gene: 16. The V gene's germline CDR1 is SGHKS and CDR2 YYEKEE (reference sequence). The CDR3 nucleotides read TGTGCCAGCAGCTCTAAAGAACGCCCCGGACTAGCGGGAATCTACGAGCAGTACTTC. As protein: CASSSKERPGLAGIYEQYF.

This chain links TRBV27 with TRBJ2-7; TRBD1 matches 12 bases. CDR3 size: 15 residues. Germline CDR1 and CDR2: MNHEY and SMNVEV (reference sequence). After removal of 6 bases from V and 7 bases from J, the junction contained 10 bases not matched to a gene. The CDR3 reads CASRLRGQGAREQYF. CDR3 nucleotide sequence: TGTGCCAGCAGGCTCCGGGGACAGGGGGCCAGGGAGCAGTACTTC.

This sequence joins TRBV6-5 and TRBJ2-5; 7 positions agree with TRBD1. Germline V gene lookup returns CDR1 MNHEY and CDR2 SVGAGI. V gave up 2 bases and J gave up 4 bases; unmatched junction bases: 10. The CDR3 totals 16 residues. CDR3 in amino acids: CASSYSRTGRGETQYF. The DNA for the CDR3 is TGTGCCAGCAGTTACAGCCGGACAGGTCGGGGAGAGACCCAGTACTTC.

V is TRBV5-5 and J is TRBJ2-5, with a tentative D call TRBD1 (6 bases). Looked up from germline, CDR1 is SGHKS and CDR2 is YYEKEE (reference sequence). The ends were cut back, 2 bases at V and 5 bases at J, with 13 bases in the middle. CDR3 size: 14 residues. CDR3 DNA sequence: TGTGCCAGCAGCTTAGCAGGGGCGGCGGAGACCCAGTACTTC. Translation gives CASSLAGAAETQYF.

The sample holds a few counts of this clone. The chain joins TRBV12-3 or TRBV12-4 to TRBJ1-1, with D possibly being TRBD1 (5 bases). Trimming left V 3 bases short and J 11 bases short, with 16 bases between. CDR3 size: 13 residues. The CDR3 region has the DNA TGTGCCAGCAGTTTCGCTCAGGGAGGGAACGCTTTCTTT. It specifies CASSFAQGGNAFF.

This sequence joins TRBV11-2 and TRBJ1-6; no definite D call. The V gene lost 1 base and the J gene lost 7 bases, with 8 bases spanning the gap. In germline, CDR1 is SGHAT, CDR2 FQNNGV. The CDR3 sequence is 14 residues long. The DNA for the CDR3 is TGTGCCAGCAGCTTAGTCGTCAGAAATTCACCCCTCCACTTT. This translates into CASSLVVRNSPLHF.